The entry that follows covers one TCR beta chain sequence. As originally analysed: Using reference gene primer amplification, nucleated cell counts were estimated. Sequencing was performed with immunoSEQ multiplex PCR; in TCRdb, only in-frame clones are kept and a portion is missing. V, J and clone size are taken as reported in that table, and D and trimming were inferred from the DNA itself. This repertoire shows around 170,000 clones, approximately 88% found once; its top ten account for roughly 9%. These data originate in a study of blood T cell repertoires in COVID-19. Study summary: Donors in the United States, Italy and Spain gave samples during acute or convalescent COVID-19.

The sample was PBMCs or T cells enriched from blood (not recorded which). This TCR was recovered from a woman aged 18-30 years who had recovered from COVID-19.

CDR3 nucleotide sequence: TGTGCCACCAGGGGCCCAGGGGGCTATAATTCACCCCTCCACTTT. Amino acid sequence: CATRGPGGYNSPLHF. This chain connects TRBV27 to TRBJ1-6; the match to TRBD1 covers 7 bases. CDR1 is MNHEY, CDR2 SMNVEV, per germline (reference sequence). This CDR3 has 15 amino acids. The trim removed 10 bases at V and 3 bases at J, leaving 9 bases unmatched.